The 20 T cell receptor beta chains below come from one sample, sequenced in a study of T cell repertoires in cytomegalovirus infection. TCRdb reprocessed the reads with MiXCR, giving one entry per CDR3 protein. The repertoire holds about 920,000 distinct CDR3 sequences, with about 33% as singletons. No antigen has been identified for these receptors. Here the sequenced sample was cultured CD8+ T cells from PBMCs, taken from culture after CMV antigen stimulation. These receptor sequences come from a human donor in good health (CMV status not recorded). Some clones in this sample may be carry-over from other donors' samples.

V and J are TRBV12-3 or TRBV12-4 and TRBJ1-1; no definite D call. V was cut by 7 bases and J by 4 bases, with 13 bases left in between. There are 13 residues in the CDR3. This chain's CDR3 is CASIYGVGTEAFF. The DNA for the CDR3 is TGTGCCAGCATTTACGGGGTGGGCACTGAAGCTTTCTTT.

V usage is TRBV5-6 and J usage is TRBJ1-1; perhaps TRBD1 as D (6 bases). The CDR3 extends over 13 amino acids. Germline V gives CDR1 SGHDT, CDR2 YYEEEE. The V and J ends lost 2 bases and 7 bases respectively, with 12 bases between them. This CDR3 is CASSFRGPDEAFF. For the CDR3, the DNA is TGTGCCAGCAGCTTTCGGGGGCCGGATGAAGCTTTCTTT.

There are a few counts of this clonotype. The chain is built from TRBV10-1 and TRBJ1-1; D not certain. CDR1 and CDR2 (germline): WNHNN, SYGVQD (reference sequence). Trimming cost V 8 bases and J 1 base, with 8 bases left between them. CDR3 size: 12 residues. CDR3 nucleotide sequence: TGCGCCAGCGGCCCCGGGAACACTGAAGCTTTCTTT. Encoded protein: CASGPGNTEAFF.

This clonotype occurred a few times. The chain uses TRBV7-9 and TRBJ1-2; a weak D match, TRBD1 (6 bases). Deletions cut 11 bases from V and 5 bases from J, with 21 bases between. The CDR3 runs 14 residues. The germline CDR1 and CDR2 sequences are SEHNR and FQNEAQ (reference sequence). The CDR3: CASRRGGAIYGYTF. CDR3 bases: TGTGCCTCCCGACGTGGGGGGGCAATATATGGCTACACCTTC.

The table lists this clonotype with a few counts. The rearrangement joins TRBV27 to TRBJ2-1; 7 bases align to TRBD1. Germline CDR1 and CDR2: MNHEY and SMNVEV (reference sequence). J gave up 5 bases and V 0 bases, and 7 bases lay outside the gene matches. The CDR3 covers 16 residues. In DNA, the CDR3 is TGTGCCAGCAGTTTATCGAGGCAGGGGGTTCACAATGAGCAGTTCTTC. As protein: CASSLSRQGVHNEQFF.

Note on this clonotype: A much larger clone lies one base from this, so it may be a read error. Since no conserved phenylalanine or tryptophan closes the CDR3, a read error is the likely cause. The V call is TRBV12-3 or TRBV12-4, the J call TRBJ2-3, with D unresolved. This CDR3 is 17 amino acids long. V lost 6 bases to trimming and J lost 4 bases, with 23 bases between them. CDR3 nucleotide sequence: TGTGCCAGCAGCGCTACCCTTTCTTACACCTTCTCAGATACGCAGTATTCT. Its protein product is CASSATLSYTFSDTQYS.

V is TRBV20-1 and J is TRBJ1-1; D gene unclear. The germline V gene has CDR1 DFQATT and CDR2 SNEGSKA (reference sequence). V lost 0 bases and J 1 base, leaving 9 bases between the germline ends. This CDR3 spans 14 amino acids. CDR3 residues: CSARDLETNTEAFF. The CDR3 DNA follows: TGCAGTGCTAGAGATCTGGAAACGAACACTGAAGCTTTCTTT.

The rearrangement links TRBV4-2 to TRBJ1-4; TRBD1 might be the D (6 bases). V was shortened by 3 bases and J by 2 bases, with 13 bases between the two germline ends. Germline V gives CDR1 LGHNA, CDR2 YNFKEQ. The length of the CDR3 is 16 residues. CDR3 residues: CASSQTRGRTNEKLFF. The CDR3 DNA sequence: TGTGCCAGCAGCCAGACGAGGGGGAGGACTAATGAAAAACTGTTTTTT.

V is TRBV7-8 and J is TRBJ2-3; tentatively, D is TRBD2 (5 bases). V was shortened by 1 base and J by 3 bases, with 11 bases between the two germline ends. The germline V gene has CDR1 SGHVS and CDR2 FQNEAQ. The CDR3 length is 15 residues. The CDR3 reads CASSLGITGTDTQYF. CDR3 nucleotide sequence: TGTGCCAGCAGCTTAGGGATTACGGGGACAGATACGCAGTATTTT.

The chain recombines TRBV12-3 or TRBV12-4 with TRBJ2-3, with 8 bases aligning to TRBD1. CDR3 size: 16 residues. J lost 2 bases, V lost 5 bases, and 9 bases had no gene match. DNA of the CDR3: TGTGCCAGCAGTGTGGCAGGGGGCCTTGTCACAGATACGCAGTATTTT. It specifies CASSVAGGLVTDTQYF.

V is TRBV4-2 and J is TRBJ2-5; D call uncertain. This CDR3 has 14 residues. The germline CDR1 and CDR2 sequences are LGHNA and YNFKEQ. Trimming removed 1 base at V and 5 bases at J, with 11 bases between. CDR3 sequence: CASSQGFGSETQYF. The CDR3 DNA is TGTGCCAGCAGCCAAGGTTTCGGTTCGGAGACCCAGTACTTC.

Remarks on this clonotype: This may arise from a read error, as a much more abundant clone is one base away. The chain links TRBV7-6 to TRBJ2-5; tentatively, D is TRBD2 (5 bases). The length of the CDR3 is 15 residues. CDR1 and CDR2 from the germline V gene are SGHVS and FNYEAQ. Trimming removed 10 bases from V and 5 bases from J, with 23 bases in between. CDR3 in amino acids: CANRLPGSGEETQYF. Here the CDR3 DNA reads TGTGCCAACAGACTCCCGGGATCCGGGGAGGAGACCCAGTACTTC.

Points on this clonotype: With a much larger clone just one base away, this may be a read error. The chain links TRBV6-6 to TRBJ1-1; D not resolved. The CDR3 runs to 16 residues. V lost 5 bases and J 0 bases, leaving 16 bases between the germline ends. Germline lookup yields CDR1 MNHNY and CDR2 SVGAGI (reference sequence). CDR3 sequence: CASSDVLHGLNTEAFF. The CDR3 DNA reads TGTGCCAGCAGTGACGTCTTACATGGTTTGAACACTGAAGCTTTCTTT.

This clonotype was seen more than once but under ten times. The CDR3 nucleotides are TGTGCCAGCAGTGAAATTGGAGGCTACAATGAGCAGTTCTTC. Its protein is CASSEIGGYNEQFF. The rearrangement links TRBV6-1 to TRBJ2-1; maybe TRBD2 (5 bases). Trimming took 2 bases from V and 3 from J, leaving 8 bases between them. CDR1 is MNHNS, CDR2 SASEGT, per germline. This CDR3 has 14 amino acids.

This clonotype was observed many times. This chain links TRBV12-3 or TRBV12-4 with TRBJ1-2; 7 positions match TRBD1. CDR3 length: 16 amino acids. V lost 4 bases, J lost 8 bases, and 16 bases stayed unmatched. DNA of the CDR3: TGTGCCAGCAGTTCCGGGACAGCAGGGCCTATTAGGGGCTACACCTTC. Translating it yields CASSSGTAGPIRGYTF.

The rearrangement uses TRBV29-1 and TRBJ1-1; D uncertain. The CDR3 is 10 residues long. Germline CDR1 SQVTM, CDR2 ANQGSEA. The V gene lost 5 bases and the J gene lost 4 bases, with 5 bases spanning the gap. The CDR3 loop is CSVHLTEAFF. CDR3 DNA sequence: TGCAGCGTTCACCTCACTGAAGCTTTCTTT. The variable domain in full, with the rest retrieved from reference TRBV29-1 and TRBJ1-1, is SAVISQKPSRDICQRGTSLTIQCQVDSQVTMMFWYRQQPGQSLTLIATANQGSEATYESGFVIDKFPISRPNLTFSTLTVSNMSPEDSSIYLCSVHLTEAFFGQGTRLTVV.

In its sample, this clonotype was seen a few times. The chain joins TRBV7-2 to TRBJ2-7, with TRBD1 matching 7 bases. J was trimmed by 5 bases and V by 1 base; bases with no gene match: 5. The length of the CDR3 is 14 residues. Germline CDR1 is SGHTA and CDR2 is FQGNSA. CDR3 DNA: TGTGCCAGCAGCTTAGGGGACAGACACGACGAGCAGTACGTC. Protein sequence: CASSLGDRHDEQYV.

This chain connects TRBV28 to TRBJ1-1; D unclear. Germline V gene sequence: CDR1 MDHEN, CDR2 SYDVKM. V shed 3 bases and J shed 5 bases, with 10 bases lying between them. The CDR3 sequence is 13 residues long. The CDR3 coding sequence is TGTGCCAGCAGTTTTGAGGGTTGGACTGAAGCTTTCTTT. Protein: CASSFEGWTEAFF.

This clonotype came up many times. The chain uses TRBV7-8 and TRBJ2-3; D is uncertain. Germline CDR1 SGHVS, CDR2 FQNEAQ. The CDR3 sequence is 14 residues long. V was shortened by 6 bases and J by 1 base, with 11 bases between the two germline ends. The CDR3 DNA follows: TGTGCCAGCAGAAGAGCCCCAGGCACAGATACGCAGTATTTT. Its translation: CASRRAPGTDTQYF. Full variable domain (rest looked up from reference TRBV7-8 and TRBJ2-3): GAGVSQSPRYKVAKRGQDVALRCDPISGHVSLFWYQQALGQGPEFLTYFQNEAQLDKSGLPSDRFFAERPEGSVSTLKIQRTQQEDSAVYLCASRRAPGTDTQYFGPGTRLTVL.

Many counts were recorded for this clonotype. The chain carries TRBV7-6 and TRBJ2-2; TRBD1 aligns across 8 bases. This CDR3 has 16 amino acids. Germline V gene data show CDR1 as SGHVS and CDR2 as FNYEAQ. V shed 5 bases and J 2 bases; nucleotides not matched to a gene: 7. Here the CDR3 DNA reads TGTGCCAGCAGCCCCCGCACAGGGGGAAACACCGGGGAGCTGTTTTTT. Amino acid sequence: CASSPRTGGNTGELFF.